This record looks at one T cell receptor (beta chain) sequence and its context. This record belongs to a study of T cell changes during pregnancy in multiple sclerosis. Clones were sequenced by immunoSEQ multiplex PCR, and TCRdb holds only the in-frame ones, with some missing. The sample has just under 80,000 clones; over 80% are singletons. This material consisted of peripheral blood, taken in the first trimester of pregnancy. This TCR came from a female donor with multiple sclerosis, enrolled in a pregnancy study.

CDR3 region: CASSQDSQSAHTEAFF. DNA for the CDR3: TGTGCCAGCAGCCAAGATTCCCAAAGCGCCCACACTGAAGCTTTCTTT. This chain links TRBV4-2 with TRBJ1-1; no clear D. V was trimmed by 0 bases and J by 3 bases, leaving 14 bases between them. Germline CDR1 and CDR2: LGHNA and YNFKEQ. The CDR3 covers 16 residues.